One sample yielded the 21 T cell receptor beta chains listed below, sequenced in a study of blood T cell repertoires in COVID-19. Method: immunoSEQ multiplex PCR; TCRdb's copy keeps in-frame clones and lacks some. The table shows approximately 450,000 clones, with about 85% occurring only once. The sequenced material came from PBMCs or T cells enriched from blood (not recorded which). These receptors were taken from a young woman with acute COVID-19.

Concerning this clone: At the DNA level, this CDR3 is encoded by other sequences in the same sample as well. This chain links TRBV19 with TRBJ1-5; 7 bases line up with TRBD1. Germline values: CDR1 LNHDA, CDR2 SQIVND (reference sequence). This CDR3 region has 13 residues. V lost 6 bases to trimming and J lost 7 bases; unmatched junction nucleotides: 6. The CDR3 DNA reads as TGTGCCAGTAGCCGACAGGGCTACCAGCCCCAGCATTTT. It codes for CASSRQGYQPQHF.

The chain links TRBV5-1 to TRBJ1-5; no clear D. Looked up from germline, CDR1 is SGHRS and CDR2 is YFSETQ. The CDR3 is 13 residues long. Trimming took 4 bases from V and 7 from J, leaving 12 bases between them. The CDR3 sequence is CASSLEPRQPQHF. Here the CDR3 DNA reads TGCGCCAGCAGCCTCGAGCCACGGCAGCCCCAGCATTTT.

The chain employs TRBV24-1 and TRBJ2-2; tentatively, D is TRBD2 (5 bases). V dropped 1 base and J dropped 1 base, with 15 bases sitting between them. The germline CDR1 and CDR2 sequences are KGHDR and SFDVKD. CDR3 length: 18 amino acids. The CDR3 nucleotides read TGTGCCACCAGTGATTTTAGACGGCGAGGACTGAACACCGGGGAGCTGTTTTTT. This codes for CATSDFRRRGLNTGELFF.

CDR3 loop: CASRRDTKTFF. In DNA form, the CDR3 reads TGTGCCAGCCGCCGGGACACCAAAACTTTCTTT. The rearrangement uses TRBV27 and TRBJ1-1, with D perhaps matching TRBD1 (6 bases). Deletions cut 8 bases from V and 12 bases from J, with 16 bases between. Germline V CDR1 and CDR2: MNHEY, SMNVEV (reference sequence). This CDR3 is built from 11 residues.

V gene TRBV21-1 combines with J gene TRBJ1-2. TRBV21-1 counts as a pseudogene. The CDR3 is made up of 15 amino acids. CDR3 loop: CASSNRRPGIYGYTF. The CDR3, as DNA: TGTGCCAGCAGCAACCGGAGGCCGGGGATATATGGCTACACCTTC.

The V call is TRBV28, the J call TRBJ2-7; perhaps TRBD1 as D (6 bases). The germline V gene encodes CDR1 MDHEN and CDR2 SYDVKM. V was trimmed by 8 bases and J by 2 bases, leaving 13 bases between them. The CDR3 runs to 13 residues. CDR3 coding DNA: TGTGCCAGCCGAAAACAGGGAACCTACGAGCAGTACTTC. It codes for CASRKQGTYEQYF.

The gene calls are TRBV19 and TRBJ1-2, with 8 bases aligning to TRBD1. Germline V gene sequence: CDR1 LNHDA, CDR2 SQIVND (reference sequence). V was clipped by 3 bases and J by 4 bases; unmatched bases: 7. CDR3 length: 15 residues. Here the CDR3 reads CASSMGQEPTYGYTF. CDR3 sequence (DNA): TGTGCCAGTAGTATGGGACAGGAACCGACCTATGGCTACACCTTC.

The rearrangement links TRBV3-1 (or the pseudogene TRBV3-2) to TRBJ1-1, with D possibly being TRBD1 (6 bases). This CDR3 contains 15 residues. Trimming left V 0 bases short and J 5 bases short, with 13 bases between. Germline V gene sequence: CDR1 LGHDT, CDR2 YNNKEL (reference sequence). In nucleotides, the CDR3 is TGTGCCAGCAGCCAAGATGGCAGGGGACGAACTGAAGCTTTCTTT. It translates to CASSQDGRGRTEAFF.

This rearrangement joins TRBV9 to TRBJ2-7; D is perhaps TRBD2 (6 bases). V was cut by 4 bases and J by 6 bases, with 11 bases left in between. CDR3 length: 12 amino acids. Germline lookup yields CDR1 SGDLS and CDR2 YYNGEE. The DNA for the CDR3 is TGTGCCAGCAGCCCCCACGGGGGCGAGCAGTACTTC. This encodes CASSPHGGEQYF. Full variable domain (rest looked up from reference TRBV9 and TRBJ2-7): DSGVTQTPKHLITATGQRVTLRCSPRSGDLSVYWYQQSLDQGLQFLIQYYNGEERAKGNILERFSAQQFPDLHSELNLSSLELGDSALYFCASSPHGGEQYFGPGTRLTVT.

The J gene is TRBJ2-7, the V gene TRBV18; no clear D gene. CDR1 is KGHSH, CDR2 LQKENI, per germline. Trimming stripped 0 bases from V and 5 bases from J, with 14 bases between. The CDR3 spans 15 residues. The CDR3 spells CASSPPLASFDEQYF. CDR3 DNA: TGTGCCAGCTCACCACCGTTGGCCAGTTTTGACGAGCAGTACTTC.

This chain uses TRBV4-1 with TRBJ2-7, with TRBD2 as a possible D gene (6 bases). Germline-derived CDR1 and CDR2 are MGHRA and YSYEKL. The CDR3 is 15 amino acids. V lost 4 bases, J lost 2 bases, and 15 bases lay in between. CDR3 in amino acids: CASSLRDSFPYEQYF. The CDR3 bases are TGCGCCAGCAGCCTCCGGGACTCCTTTCCCTACGAGCAGTACTTC.

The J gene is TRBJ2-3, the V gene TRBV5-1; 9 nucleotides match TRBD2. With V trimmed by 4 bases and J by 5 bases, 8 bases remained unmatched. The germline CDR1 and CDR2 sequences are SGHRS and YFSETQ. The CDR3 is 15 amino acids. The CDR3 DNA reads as TGCGCCAGCAGCCCCCCTAGCGGGGAAAAAGATACGCAGTATTTT. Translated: CASSPPSGEKDTQYF. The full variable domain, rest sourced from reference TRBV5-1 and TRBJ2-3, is KAGVTQTPRYLIKTRGQQVTLSCSPISGHRSVSWYQQTPGQGLQFLFEYFSETQRNKGNFPGRFSGRQFSNSRSEMNVSTLELGDSALYLCASSPPSGEKDTQYFGPGTRLTVL.

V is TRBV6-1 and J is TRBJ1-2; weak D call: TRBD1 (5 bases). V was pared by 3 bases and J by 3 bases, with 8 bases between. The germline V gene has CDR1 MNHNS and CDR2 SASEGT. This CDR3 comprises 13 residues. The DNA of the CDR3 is TGTGCCAGCAGTGACCCAGGGCACTATGGCTACACCTTC. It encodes CASSDPGHYGYTF.

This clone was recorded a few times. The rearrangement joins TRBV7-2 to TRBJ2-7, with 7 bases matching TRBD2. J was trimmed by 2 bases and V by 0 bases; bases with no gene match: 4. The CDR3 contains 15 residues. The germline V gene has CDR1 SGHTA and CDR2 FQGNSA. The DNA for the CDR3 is TGTGCCAGCAGCTTAGCCGGCGGGAGCCCCTACGAGCAGTACTTC. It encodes CASSLAGGSPYEQYF.

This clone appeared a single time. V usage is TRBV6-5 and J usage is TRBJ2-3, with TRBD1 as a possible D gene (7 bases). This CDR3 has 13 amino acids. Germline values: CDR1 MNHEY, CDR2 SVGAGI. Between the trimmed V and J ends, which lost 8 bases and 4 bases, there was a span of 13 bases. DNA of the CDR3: TGTGCCAGCTCAACAGGGGAGGCAGATACGCAGTATTTT. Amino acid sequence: CASSTGEADTQYF.

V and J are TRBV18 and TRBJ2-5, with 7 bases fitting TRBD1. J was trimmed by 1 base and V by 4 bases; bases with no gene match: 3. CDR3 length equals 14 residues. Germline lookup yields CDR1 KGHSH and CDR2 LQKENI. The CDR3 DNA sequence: TGTGCCAGCTCACGTCGGGACAGCCAAGAGACCCAGTACTTC. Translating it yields CASSRRDSQETQYF.

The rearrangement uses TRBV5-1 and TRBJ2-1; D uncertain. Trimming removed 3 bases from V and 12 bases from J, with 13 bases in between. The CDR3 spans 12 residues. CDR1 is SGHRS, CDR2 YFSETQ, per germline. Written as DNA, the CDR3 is TGCGCCAGCAGCTCCCTCTCTTCCGGGCAGTTCTTC. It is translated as CASSSLSSGQFF.

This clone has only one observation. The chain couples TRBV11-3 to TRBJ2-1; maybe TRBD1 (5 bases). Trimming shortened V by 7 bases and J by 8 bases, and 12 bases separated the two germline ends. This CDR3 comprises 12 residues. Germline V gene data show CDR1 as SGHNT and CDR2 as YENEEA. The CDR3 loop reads CASTNSGYEQFF. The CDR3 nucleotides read TGTGCCAGCACGAACTCAGGGTATGAGCAGTTCTTC.

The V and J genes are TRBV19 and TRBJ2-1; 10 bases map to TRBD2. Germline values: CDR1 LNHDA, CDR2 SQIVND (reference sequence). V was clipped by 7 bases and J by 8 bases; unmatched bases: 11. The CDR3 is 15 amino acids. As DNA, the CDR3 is TGTGCCAGTATCCCTAGCGGGAGTCTTAGAGATGAGCAGTTCTTC. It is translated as CASIPSGSLRDEQFF.

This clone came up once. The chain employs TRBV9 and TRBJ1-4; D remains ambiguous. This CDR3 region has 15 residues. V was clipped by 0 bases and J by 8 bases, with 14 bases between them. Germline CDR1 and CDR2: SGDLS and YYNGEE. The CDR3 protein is CASSVGGAGTEKLFF. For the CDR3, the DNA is TGTGCCAGCAGCGTAGGTGGCGCAGGTACGGAAAAACTGTTTTTT.

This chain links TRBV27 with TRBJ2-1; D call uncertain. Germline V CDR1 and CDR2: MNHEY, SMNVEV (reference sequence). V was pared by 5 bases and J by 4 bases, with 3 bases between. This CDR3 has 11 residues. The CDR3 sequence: CASSRYNEQFF. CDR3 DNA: TGTGCCAGCAGTCGGTACAATGAGCAGTTCTTC.